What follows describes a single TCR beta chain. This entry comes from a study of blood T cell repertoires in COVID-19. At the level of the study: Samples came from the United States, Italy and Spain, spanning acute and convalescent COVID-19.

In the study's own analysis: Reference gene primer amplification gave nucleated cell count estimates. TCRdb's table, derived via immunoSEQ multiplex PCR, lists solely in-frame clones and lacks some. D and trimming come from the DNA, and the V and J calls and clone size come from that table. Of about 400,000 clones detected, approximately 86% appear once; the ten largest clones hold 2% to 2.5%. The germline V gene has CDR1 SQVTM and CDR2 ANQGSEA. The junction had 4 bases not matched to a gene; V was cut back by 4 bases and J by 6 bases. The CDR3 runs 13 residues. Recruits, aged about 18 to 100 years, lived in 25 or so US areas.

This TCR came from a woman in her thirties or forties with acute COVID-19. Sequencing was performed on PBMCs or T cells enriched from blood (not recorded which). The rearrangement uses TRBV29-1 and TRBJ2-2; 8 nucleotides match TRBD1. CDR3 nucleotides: TGCAGCGTTGTGACAGGGGATGCCGGGGAGCTGTTTTTT. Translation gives CSVVTGDAGELFF.